This T cell receptor beta chain derives from a study of CD8+ T cells in alopecia areata. Study-level information: It was 6 to 18 months of tofacitinib, and then there were 6 months off drug.

The CDR3 is 12 amino acids. Germline V CDR1 and CDR2: SEHNR, FQNEAQ (reference sequence). V lost 5 bases, J lost 5 bases, and 9 bases lay in between. Study results and caveats: Patients showed less clear TCR sequence sharing than mice, possibly partly because of HLA diversity. Clonality in the scalp and expanded CD8+ clones ranked among the top 100 were significantly decreased by tofacitinib.

RNA extraction and reverse transcription yielded cDNA as sequencing template. TCRdb keeps only in-frame clones here, not all; method: immunoSEQ multiplex PCR. The table lists hundreds of thousands of clones, over 45% of them singletons. Concerning this clone: As yet, its antigen is unknown. Other DNA sequences within the sample encode an identical CDR3.

Treatment described: oral pan-JAK inhibitor, 5-10 mg twice daily. This receptor was taken from a human donor with alopecia areata. The sample was CD4+ T cells sorted from blood, taken at week 52, from a patient treated with tofacitinib. V gene TRBV7-9 combines with J gene TRBJ2-5; tentative D call: TRBD2 (5 bases). The CDR3 DNA reads as TGTGCCAGCAGCCTACTAGGGGAGACCCAGTACTTC. This sequence encodes CASSLLGETQYF.